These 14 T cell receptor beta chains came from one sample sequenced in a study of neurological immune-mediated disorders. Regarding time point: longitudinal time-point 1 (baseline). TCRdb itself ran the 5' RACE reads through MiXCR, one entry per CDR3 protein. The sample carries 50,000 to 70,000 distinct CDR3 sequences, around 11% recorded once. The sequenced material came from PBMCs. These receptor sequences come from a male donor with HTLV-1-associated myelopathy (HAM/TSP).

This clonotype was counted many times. CDR3 nucleotides: TGTGCCAGCAGCCCACAGGGATTTCCAGATACGCAGTATTTT. It codes for CASSPQGFPDTQYF. This chain connects TRBV7-3 to TRBJ2-3, with D possibly being TRBD1 (6 bases). V was shortened by 5 bases and J by 4 bases, with 13 bases between the two germline ends. Germline CDR1 SGHTA, CDR2 FQGTGA. CDR3 length: 14 amino acids.

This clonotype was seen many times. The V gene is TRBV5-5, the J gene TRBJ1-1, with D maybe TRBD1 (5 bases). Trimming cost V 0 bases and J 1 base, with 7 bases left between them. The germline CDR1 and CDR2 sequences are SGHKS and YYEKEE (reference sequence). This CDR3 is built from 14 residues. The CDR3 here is CASSLAGPNTEAFF. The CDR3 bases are TGTGCCAGCAGCTTGGCGGGGCCGAACACTGAAGCTTTCTTT.

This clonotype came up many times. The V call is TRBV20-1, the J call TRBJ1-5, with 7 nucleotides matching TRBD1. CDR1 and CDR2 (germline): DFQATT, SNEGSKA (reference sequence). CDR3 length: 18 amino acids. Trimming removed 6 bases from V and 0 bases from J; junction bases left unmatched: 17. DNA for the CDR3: TGCAGTGCGGAGTTAAGGGGGCCCCAATATGTTAGCAATCAGCCCCAGCATTTT. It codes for CSAELRGPQYVSNQPQHF.

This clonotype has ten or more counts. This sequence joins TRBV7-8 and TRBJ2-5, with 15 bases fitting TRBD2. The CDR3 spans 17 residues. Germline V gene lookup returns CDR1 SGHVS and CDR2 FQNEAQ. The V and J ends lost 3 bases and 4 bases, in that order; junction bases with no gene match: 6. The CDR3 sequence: CASSLRTSGGAGETQYF. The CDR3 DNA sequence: TGTGCCAGCAGCTTGCGGACTAGCGGGGGGGCCGGAGAGACCCAGTACTTC.

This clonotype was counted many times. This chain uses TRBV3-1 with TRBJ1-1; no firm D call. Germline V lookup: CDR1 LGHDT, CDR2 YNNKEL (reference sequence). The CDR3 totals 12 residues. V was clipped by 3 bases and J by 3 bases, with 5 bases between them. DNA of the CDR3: TGTGCCAGCAGCCAGGAGGACACTGAAGCTTTCTTT. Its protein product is CASSQEDTEAFF.

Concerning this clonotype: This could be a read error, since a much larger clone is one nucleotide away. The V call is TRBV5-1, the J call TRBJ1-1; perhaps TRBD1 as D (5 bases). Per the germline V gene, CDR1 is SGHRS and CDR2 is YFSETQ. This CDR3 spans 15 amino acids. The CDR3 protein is CANSLGTSMNTEAFF. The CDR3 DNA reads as TGCGCCAACAGCCTCGGGACCTCAATGAACACTGAAGCTTTCTTT.

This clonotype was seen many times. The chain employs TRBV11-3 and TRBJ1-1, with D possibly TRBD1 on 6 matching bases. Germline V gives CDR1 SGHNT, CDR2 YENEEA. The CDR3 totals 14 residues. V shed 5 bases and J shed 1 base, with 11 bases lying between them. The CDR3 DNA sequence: TGTGCCAGCAGCATTACACAGGGGAACACTGAAGCTTTCTTT. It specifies CASSITQGNTEAFF. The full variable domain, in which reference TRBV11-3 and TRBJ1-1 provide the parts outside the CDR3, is EAGVVQSPRYKIIEKKQPVAFWCNPISGHNTLYWYLQNLGQGPELLIRYENEEAVDDSQLPKDRFSAERLKGVDSTLKIQPAELGDSAVYLCASSITQGNTEAFFGQGTRLTVV.

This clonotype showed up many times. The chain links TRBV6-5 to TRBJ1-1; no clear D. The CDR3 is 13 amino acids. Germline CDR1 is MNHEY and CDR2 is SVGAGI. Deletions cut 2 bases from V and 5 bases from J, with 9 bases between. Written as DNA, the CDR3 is TGTGCCAGCAGTTACGTGACGAGTACTGAAGCTTTCTTT. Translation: CASSYVTSTEAFF.

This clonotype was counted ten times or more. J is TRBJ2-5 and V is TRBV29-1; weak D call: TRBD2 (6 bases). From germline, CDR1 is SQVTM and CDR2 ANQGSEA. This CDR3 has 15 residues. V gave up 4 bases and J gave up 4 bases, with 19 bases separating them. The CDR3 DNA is TGCAGCGTTGGAATCCGAGGAGGGGAGCGAGAGACCCAGTACTTC. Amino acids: CSVGIRGGERETQYF.

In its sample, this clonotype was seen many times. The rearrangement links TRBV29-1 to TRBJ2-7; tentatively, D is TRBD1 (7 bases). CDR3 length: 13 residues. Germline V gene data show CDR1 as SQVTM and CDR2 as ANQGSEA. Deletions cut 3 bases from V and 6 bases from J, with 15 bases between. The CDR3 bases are TGCAGCGTTGATCGGGCAGGGGGGCCCGAGCAGTACTTC. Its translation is CSVDRAGGPEQYF.

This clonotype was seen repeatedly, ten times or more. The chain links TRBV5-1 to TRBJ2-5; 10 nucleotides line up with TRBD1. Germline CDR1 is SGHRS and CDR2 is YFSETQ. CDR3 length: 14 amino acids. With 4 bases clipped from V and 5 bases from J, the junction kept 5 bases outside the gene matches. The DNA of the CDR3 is TGCGCCAGCAGCCAGGGGACAGGGGTTGAGACCCAGTACTTC. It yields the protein CASSQGTGVETQYF.

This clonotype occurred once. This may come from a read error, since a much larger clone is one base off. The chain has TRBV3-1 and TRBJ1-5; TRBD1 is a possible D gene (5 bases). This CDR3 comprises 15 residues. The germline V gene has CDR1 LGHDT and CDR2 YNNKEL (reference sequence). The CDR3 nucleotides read TGTGCCATCAGCCAAGATCTGACAGCTTATCAGCCCCAGCATTTT. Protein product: CAISQDLTAYQPQHF.

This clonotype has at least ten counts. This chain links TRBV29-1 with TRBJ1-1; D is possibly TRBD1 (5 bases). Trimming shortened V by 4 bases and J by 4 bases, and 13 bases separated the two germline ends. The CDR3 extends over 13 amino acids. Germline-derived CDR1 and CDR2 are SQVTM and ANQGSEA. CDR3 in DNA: TGCAGCGTTGTGAAGTTTAGGGGCACTGAAGCTTTCTTT. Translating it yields CSVVKFRGTEAFF.

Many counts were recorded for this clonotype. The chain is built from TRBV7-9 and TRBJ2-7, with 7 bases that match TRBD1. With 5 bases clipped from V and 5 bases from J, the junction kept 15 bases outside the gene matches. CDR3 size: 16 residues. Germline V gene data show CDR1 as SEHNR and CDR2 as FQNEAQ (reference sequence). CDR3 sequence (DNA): TGTGCCAGCAGCCCGACACGACCGGGACAGACCCACGAGCAGTACTTC. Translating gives CASSPTRPGQTHEQYF.